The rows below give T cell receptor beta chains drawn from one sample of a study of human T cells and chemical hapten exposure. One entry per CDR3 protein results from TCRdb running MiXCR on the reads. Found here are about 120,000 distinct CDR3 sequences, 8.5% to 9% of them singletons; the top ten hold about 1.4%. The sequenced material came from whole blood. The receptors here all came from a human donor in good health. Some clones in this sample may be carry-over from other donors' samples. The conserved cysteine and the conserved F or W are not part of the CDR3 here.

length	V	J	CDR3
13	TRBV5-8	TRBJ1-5	ASRRTGSSNQPQH
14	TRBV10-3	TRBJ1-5	AISESPRLGNQPQH
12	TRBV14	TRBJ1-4	ASSQGGGKEKLF
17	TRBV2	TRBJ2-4	ASSDIPGDLLLAKNIQY
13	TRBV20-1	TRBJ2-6	SASVAGAGANVLT
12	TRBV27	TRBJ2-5	ASSVTGGAGTQY
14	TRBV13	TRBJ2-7	ASSRSGGRGSYEQY
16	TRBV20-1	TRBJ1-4	SARNTVGTGGRNEKLF
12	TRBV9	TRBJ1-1	ASSIGTGNTEAF
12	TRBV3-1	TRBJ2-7	ASSPSGRSDEQY
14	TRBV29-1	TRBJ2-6	SVAGQGSTGANVLT
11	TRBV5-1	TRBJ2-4	ASSLRAGNIQY
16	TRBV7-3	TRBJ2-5	ASSLFIISGGAEETQY
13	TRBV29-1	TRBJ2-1	SVEVTGSTFNEQF
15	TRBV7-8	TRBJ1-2	ASSLYEGGISNYGYT
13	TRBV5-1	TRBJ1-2	ASSLRPQADYGYT
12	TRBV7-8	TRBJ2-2	ASSPGEGGGELF
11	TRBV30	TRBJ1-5	AWSGQGNQPQH
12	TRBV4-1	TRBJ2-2	ASSPFQVTGELF
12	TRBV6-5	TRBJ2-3	ASRPGLASDTQY
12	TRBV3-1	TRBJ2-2	ASSQVGNTGELF
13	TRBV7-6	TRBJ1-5	ASSLDEGFNQPQH
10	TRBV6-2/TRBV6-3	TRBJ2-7	ASSDSDYEQY
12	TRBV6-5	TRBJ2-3	ASSYDGRVGTQY
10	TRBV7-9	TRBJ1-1	ASSFAVSEAF
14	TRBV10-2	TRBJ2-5	ASSPPDRPSQETQY
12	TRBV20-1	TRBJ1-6	SAVSGTANSPLH
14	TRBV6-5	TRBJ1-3	ASSYSEASSGNTIY
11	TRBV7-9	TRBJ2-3	ASRTGTTDTQY
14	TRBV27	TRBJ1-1	ASSPYSDSTNTEAF
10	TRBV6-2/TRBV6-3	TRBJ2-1	ASSYGLPEQF
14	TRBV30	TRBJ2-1	AWSTGIVSSYNEQF
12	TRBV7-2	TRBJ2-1	ASSLGLAINEQF
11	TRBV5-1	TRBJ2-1	ASSLLAENEQF
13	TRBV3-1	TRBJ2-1	ASSQGLAGDNEQF